This T cell receptor (beta chain) was documented in a study of T cell clonality in common variable immunodeficiency. This CDR3 has 13 residues. Germline CDR1 and CDR2: SEHNR and FQNEAQ (reference sequence). This clone appeared a few times. The junction departs from the called germline gene at one end, perhaps through a read error. The CDR3 end lies 3 residues beyond the end of the read and is filled in from the germline J gene. Repertoires were generated with immunoSEQ multiplex PCR, while TCRdb's copy carries only in-frame clones and drops some. In total the sample includes 55,000 or so clones, none of them seen once.

This chain links TRBV7-9 with TRBJ2-7; D call uncertain. Sequenced input: peripheral blood mononuclear cells. The sequence was obtained from a person between 18 and 70 years old in good health. The sequenced part of the CDR3 DNA is TGTACCAGCAGCTTAGCAGGCGGCCCCGAG. Its translation is CTSSLAGGPE. The CDR3, in full, reads CTSSLAGGPEQYF.